The 20 T cell receptor beta chains below were found in one sample sequenced in a study of OX40 agonist ivuxolimab in advanced cancers. Here immunoSEQ multiplex PCR was the method, and the copy in TCRdb shows in-frame clones only, minus some. The data show 54,000 or so clones, about 87% seen once. The sequencing here drew on CD4+ or CD8+ T cells sorted from blood, taken in a trial of the OX40 agonist ivuxolimab. These receptors came from an adult with an advanced solid tumor such as melanoma, head and neck, liver or kidney cancer.

This clone was picked up one time. The rearrangement joins TRBV19 to TRBJ2-3, with 15 bases identical to TRBD2. This CDR3 contains 14 residues. V gave up 6 bases and J gave up 6 bases; unmatched junction bases: 1. Germline V gene sequence: CDR1 LNHDA, CDR2 SQIVND (reference sequence). CDR3 in DNA: TGTGCCAGTAGCGGGACTAGCGGGAGGGATACGCAGTATTTT. This gives the protein CASSGTSGRDTQYF.

The rearrangement uses TRBV15 and TRBJ1-2, with no clear D. Germline lookup yields CDR1 LNHNV and CDR2 YYDKDF (reference sequence). The CDR3 length is 15 residues. The V end lost 3 bases, the J end lost 3 bases, and 14 bases lay between the germline ends. The DNA for the CDR3 is TGTGCCACCAGCAGGGACGGGTACGGGTACTATGGCTACACCTTC. It is translated as CATSRDGYGYYGYTF.

The chain carries TRBV9 and TRBJ1-3; D not certain. V lost 0 bases and J 4 bases, leaving 11 bases between the germline ends. Germline V gene sequence: CDR1 SGDLS, CDR2 YYNGEE. The CDR3 consists of 15 residues. This chain's CDR3 is CASSVDSGIGNTIYF. CDR3 DNA: TGTGCCAGCAGCGTAGATTCGGGTATCGGAAACACCATATATTTT. Supplemented by reference TRBV9 and TRBJ1-3, the full variable domain reads DSGVTQTPKHLITATGQRVTLRCSPRSGDLSVYWYQQSLDQGLQFLIQYYNGEERAKGNILERFSAQQFPDLHSELNLSSLELGDSALYFCASSVDSGIGNTIYFGEGSWLTVV.

The CDR3 DNA is TGTGCCACGGACACCTACAATGAGCAGTTCTTC. This codes for CATDTYNEQFF. This rearrangement joins TRBV6-5 to TRBJ2-1, with a possible D match to TRBD1 (5 bases). V was trimmed by 10 bases and J by 2 bases, leaving 6 bases between them. In germline, CDR1 is MNHEY, CDR2 SVGAGI. The CDR3 spans 11 residues.

The rearrangement joins TRBV4-1 to TRBJ2-5; D is perhaps TRBD1 or TRBD2 (6 bases each). This CDR3 contains 15 residues. Trimming took off 6 bases at V and 5 bases at J, with 19 bases between the two ends. Germline V gives CDR1 MGHRA, CDR2 YSYEKL. In DNA form, the CDR3 reads TGCGCCAGCAGGAACGGGGGACACCTCGGGGAGACCCAGTACTTC. This encodes CASRNGGHLGETQYF.

The chain recombines TRBV7-3 with TRBJ2-7, with TRBD2 matching 9 bases. CDR3 length: 15 amino acids. Unmatched junction bases numbered 8, after V lost 8 bases and J lost 0 bases. CDR1 and CDR2 from the germline V gene are SGHTA and FQGTGA. CDR3 sequence: CASALGAGGSYEQYF. The DNA for the CDR3 is TGTGCCAGCGCCCTTGGAGCGGGAGGCTCCTACGAGCAGTACTTC.

This chain joins TRBV11-2 and TRBJ2-3, with 10 bases matching TRBD2. Trimming removed 2 bases from V and 4 bases from J; junction bases left unmatched: 15. Germline V gene sequence: CDR1 SGHAT, CDR2 FQNNGV. This CDR3 spans 19 amino acids. The CDR3 sequence is CASSLSSWGSGGRADTQYF. Here the CDR3 DNA reads TGTGCCAGCAGCTTATCCTCCTGGGGTAGCGGGGGGAGGGCAGATACGCAGTATTTT.

The chain carries TRBV11-2 and TRBJ1-5; D possibly corresponds to TRBD1 (5 bases). The V and J ends lost 5 bases and 5 bases respectively, with 10 bases between them. CDR1 is SGHAT and CDR2 is FQNNGV in the germline V gene. This CDR3 spans 13 amino acids. The CDR3 region is CASSAGLDQPQHF. In DNA form, the CDR3 reads TGTGCCAGCAGCGCGGGGCTCGATCAGCCCCAGCATTTT.

J is TRBJ2-2 and V is TRBV29-1, with TRBD2 identical over 7 bases. Germline V gives CDR1 SQVTM, CDR2 ANQGSEA. The CDR3 has 11 amino acids. The V gene end was trimmed by 4 bases and the J gene end by 8 bases; junction bases not matched to a gene: 1. The CDR3 loop is CSVAGGGELFF. DNA of the CDR3: TGCAGCGTTGCGGGGGGTGGGGAGCTGTTTTTT.

The chain links TRBV6-1 to TRBJ1-1; no definite D call. The CDR3 has 16 amino acids. The V gene lost 4 bases and the J gene lost 5 bases, with 20 bases spanning the gap. Looked up from germline, CDR1 is MNHNS and CDR2 is SASEGT. CDR3 DNA sequence: TGTGCCAGCAGTGCCCGCTTGGCTTCCCTGGCGACTGAAGCTTTCTTT. It yields the protein CASSARLASLATEAFF.

The chain carries TRBV2 and TRBJ2-2; weak D call: TRBD2 (5 bases). The V end was cut by 8 bases, the J end by 3 bases, with 16 bases between. This CDR3 has 15 amino acids. The germline CDR1 and CDR2 sequences are SNHLY and FYNNEI. The CDR3 region is CASAEDGGYTGELFF. The CDR3 DNA reads TGTGCCAGCGCCGAGGACGGAGGATACACCGGGGAGCTGTTTTTT.

This chain uses TRBV27 with TRBJ2-1, with 7 bases matching TRBD1. The length of the CDR3 is 13 residues. V lost 4 bases, J lost 12 bases, and 9 bases stayed unmatched. Per germline, CDR1 MNHEY and CDR2 SMNVEV (reference sequence). CDR3: CASSYTGVDGQFF. CDR3 nucleotides: TGTGCCAGCAGTTATACAGGGGTGGATGGGCAGTTCTTC.

There are a few counts of this clone. The chain carries TRBV4-1 and TRBJ1-1; D ambiguous. Germline V gene sequence: CDR1 MGHRA, CDR2 YSYEKL. Trimming shortened V by 4 bases and J by 4 bases, and 13 bases separated the two germline ends. The CDR3 spans 14 residues. The CDR3 region has the DNA TGCGCCAGCAGCCCTCAGTTAGGGTTCACTGAAGCTTTCTTT. Translated, it gives CASSPQLGFTEAFF.

As regards this clone: Other nucleotide sequences from this sample produce the same CDR3. The V call is TRBV28, the J call TRBJ1-5; D gene ambiguous. CDR1 is MDHEN and CDR2 is SYDVKM in the germline V gene. V was trimmed by 1 base and J by 7 bases, leaving 5 bases between them. This CDR3 is built from 12 residues. Written as DNA, the CDR3 is TGTGCCAGCAGTTTATCTGGCCAGCCCCAGCATTTT. Protein: CASSLSGQPQHF.

V usage is TRBV19 and J usage is TRBJ1-5, with 7 bases aligning to TRBD1. CDR1 and CDR2 (germline): LNHDA, SQIVND (reference sequence). The V and J ends lost 7 bases and 6 bases, in that order; junction bases with no gene match: 3. This CDR3 contains 12 residues. The chain's CDR3 is CASTRGRQPQHF. CDR3 in DNA: TGTGCCAGTACGAGGGGGCGTCAGCCCCAGCATTTT.

There are a few counts of this clone. This chain uses TRBV4-1 with TRBJ1-5; the match to TRBD1 covers 11 bases. Germline V gene sequence: CDR1 MGHRA, CDR2 YSYEKL. Trimming at V came to 3 bases and at J to 7 bases, leaving 5 bases not matched to a gene. CDR3 length: 15 residues. The CDR3 loop reads CASSQRTGGSQPQHF. CDR3 nucleotides: TGCGCCAGCAGCCAGAGGACAGGGGGCTCCCAGCCCCAGCATTTT.

The rearrangement links TRBV5-6 to TRBJ2-3; D perhaps matches TRBD2 (5 bases). The V gene's germline CDR1 is SGHDT and CDR2 YYEEEE. This CDR3 region has 17 residues. The germline V and J ends were trimmed by 4 bases and 1 base, with 19 bases remaining between them. The CDR3 here is CASSPPSPLRGTDTQYF. The CDR3 DNA sequence: TGTGCCAGCAGCCCACCGTCCCCATTGAGGGGCACAGATACGCAGTATTTT.

The chain employs TRBV4-1 and TRBJ2-7; 14 bases line up with TRBD2. The V and J ends lost 0 bases and 4 bases, in that order; junction bases with no gene match: 5. Germline V gene lookup returns CDR1 MGHRA and CDR2 YSYEKL. The CDR3 extends over 17 amino acids. The CDR3 DNA reads TGCGCCAGCAGCCAAGATAGGGGGACTAGCGGGAGATACGAGCAGTACTTC. This sequence encodes CASSQDRGTSGRYEQYF.

This rearrangement joins TRBV25-1 to TRBJ2-6; 7 nucleotides agree with TRBD1. Germline V lookup: CDR1 MGHDK, CDR2 SYGVNS. This CDR3 spans 17 amino acids. The trim removed 6 bases at V and 0 bases at J, leaving 8 bases unmatched. CDR3 region: CASRLRDSFSGANVLTF. The CDR3 DNA reads TGTGCCAGCAGGCTCCGGGACAGCTTCTCTGGGGCCAACGTCCTGACTTTC.

The gene calls are TRBV27 and TRBJ2-7; TRBD1 matches 7 bases. Germline assignment: CDR1 MNHEY and CDR2 SMNVEV (reference sequence). CDR3 length equals 15 residues. The V and J ends lost 1 base and 5 bases, in that order; junction bases with no gene match: 8. CDR3 residues: CASSLYGTDRDEQYF. The CDR3 coding sequence is TGTGCCAGCAGTTTATATGGGACAGACAGGGACGAGCAGTACTTC.